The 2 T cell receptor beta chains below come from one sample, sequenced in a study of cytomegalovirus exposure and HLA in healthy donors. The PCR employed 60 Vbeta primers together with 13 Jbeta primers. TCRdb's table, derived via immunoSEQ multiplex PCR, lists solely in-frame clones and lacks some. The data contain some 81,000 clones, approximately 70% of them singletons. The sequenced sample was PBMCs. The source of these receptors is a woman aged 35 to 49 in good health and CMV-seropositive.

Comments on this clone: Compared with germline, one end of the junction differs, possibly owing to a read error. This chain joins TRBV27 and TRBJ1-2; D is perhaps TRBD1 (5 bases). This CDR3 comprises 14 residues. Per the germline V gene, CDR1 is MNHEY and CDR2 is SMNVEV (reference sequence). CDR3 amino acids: CASRNQGDLYGYPF. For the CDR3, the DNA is TGTGCCAGCAGGAATCAGGGCGACCTCTATGGCTACCCCTTC.

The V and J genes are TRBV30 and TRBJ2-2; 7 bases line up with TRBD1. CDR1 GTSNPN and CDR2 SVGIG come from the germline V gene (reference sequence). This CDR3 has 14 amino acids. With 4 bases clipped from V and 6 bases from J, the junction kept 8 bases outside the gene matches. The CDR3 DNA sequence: TGTGCCTGGATTTACCACAGGGGAGCCGGGGAGCTGTTTTTT. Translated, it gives CAWIYHRGAGELFF.